This entry lists 3 T cell receptor beta chains sequenced from one sample in a study of cytotoxic CD8 clonotypes in ibrutinib-treated CLL. Sequenced by immunoSEQ multiplex PCR; TCRdb stores in-frame clones only, minus some. The sample lists 110,000 to 150,000 clones, approximately 90% occurring once. Here the sequenced sample was PBMCs, taken after 12 months of ibrutinib treatment. The receptor source for this set is a human donor with chronic lymphocytic leukemia.

The rearrangement joins TRBV4-2 to TRBJ1-3; 7 nucleotides match TRBD1. The CDR3 totals 17 residues. The V and J ends lost 4 bases and 0 bases, in that order; junction bases with no gene match: 9. CDR1 LGHNA and CDR2 YNFKEQ come from the germline V gene. CDR3: CASSPQGGGFSGNTIYF. CDR3 sequence (DNA): TGTGCCAGCAGCCCTCAGGGAGGGGGCTTCTCTGGAAACACCATATATTTT.

The chain carries TRBV5-1 and TRBJ2-2; D may correspond to TRBD1 or TRBD2 (5 bases each). Looked up from germline, CDR1 is SGHRS and CDR2 is YFSETQ. V lost 2 bases and J lost 6, with 11 bases in between. This CDR3 is 14 amino acids long. CDR3 loop: CASSLSGDPGELFF. CDR3 sequence (DNA): TGCGCCAGCAGCTTATCCGGGGACCCCGGGGAGCTGTTTTTT.

This clone was seen a few times. The chain employs TRBV5-1 and TRBJ2-1; 8 bases agree with TRBD2. The germline V gene has CDR1 SGHRS and CDR2 YFSETQ. The CDR3 totals 15 residues. The ends lost 1 base at V and 9 bases at J; junction bases unmatched: 9. This chain's CDR3 is CASSLFREGPVEQFF. The CDR3 DNA follows: TGCGCCAGCAGCTTGTTCCGGGAGGGCCCGGTTGAGCAGTTCTTC.